This T cell receptor (beta chain) was recovered during a study of spatial heterogeneity in lung cancer. The wider study: In the raw reads, each unique TCR and UMI combination was present more than ten times on average.

The time point: sample taken at primary tumor resection. This clonotype was observed many times. Its antigen is unknown. TCRdb re-analysed the 5' RACE reads in MiXCR, keeping a single row per CDR3 protein. The sample carries 15,000 or so distinct CDR3 sequences, under 6.5% recorded once. This CDR3 has 13 residues. Study observations and caveats: Higher tumor mutation counts went along with higher counts of expanded intratumoral alpha and beta TCRs.

The source is a male donor with early-stage non-small cell lung cancer. This material consisted of lung tumor tissue, taken at surgery. The rearrangement uses TRBV21-1 and TRBJ2-7. TRBV21-1 is marked as a pseudogene. The CDR3 DNA sequence: TGTGCCAGCAGCAAAGTGGCTGGTTACGAGCAGTACGTC. Residues: CASSKVAGYEQYV.